The subject of this entry is one T cell receptor beta chain. Its antigen is undetermined. Researchers ran the PCR with 60 Vbeta and 13 Jbeta primers. This table comes from immunoSEQ multiplex PCR, and its TCRdb copy is limited to in-frame clones, with some not included. Of approximately 73,000 clones listed, roughly 60% are singletons. This entry is derived from a study of cytomegalovirus exposure and HLA in healthy donors. Broader study findings: Under in vitro conditions, three CMV-associated chains were confirmed as specific for CMV antigens. Reportedly, a later analysis found an Asian-associated ancestry cluster had fewer N-insertions than the approximately 700-donor mean.

Germline V gives CDR1 SQVTM, CDR2 ANQGSEA. Trimming at V came to 8 bases and at J to 3 bases, leaving 17 bases not matched to a gene. This CDR3 is 16 amino acids long. The chain carries TRBV29-1 and TRBJ2-3; TRBD2 agrees at 7 bases. This sequence was found in a man under 40 in good health and CMV-seropositive. Source material: PBMCs. CDR3 nucleotides: TGCAGCTATACACCATCCGTGGCGGGAGAAACAGATACGCAGTATTTT. Translation: CSYTPSVAGETDTQYF.